This T cell receptor beta chain was captured by sequencing in a study of blood T cell repertoires in COVID-19. Study as a whole: Sites in the United States, Italy and Spain provided acute and convalescent COVID-19 samples. PBMCs, B-cell-depleted T cells, or T cells were the source of the cDNA or gDNA that made up the material.

Germline trimming cut 4 bases from V and 7 bases from J; bases unmatched to any gene: 3. CDR1 SGHTA and CDR2 FQGNSA come from the germline V gene. The CDR3 is 15 amino acids. Per the original methods: Reference gene primer amplification in the assay estimated nucleated cell counts. Profiling relied on immunoSEQ multiplex PCR, and the TCRdb table lists in-frame clones only, not all of them. That table furnishes V, J and clone size, whereas the DNA furnished D and trimming. This table has a few hundred thousand clones, approximately 86% appearing once. The chain uses TRBV7-2 and TRBJ2-1; 14 bases are a match to TRBD2. The material sequenced was peripheral blood. The clonotype originates from a human donor in a cohort sampled during active COVID-19. The CDR3 spells CASSWGLAGDNEQFF. The CDR3 DNA is TGTGCCAGCAGCTGGGGACTAGCGGGAGATAATGAGCAGTTCTTC.